These T cell receptor beta chains were read from a single sample in a study of identical twins. TCRdb ran MiXCR on the 5' RACE reads and lists one entry per CDR3 protein. The data show roughly 250,000 distinct CDR3 sequences, roughly an eighth seen once. What was sequenced was memory (CD45RO+) T cells sorted from blood. These receptors came from a woman aged 18-29 years in good health. CDR3s include the opening cysteine and the closing phenylalanine or tryptophan. D genes are given only for firm matches. Not every row has a clone size; where given, it reads once, few, many or a size class.

D	V	length	J	size	DNA	CDR3
NA	TRBV5-6	14	TRBJ2-1	NA	TGTGCCAGCAGAACCAGCGGTCTGTTAAATGAGCAGTTCTTC	CASRTSGLLNEQFF
NA	TRBV3-1	14	TRBJ1-2	NA	TGTGCCAGCAGCCAAGGGATAACGGCATATGGCTACACCTTC	CASSQGITAYGYTF
NA	TRBV12-3/TRBV12-4	12	TRBJ2-1	NA	TGTGCCAGCAGTTTGCAAGGGACCGAGCAGTTCTTC	CASSLQGTEQFF
NA	TRBV10-3	13	TRBJ2-1	few	TGTGCCAGTCTATTGGCGGATTCCAATGAGCAGTTCTTC	CASLLADSNEQFF
TRBD1	TRBV7-8	15	TRBJ1-4	many	TGTGCCAGCAGACCTACAGGGGGCCAATTGGAAAAACTGTTTTTT	CASRPTGGQLEKLFF
NA	TRBV5-1	14	TRBJ2-5	many	TGCGCCAGCAGCTTTGGGACCAATAAAGAGACCCAGTACTTC	CASSFGTNKETQYF
NA	TRBV6-1	15	TRBJ1-4	NA	TGTGCCAGCAGCCCCAGGACAGCCCTTAATGAAAAACTGTTTTTT	CASSPRTALNEKLFF
NA	TRBV7-2	11	TRBJ2-7	NA	TGTGCCAGCAGCTCTAAATACGAGCAGCACTTC	CASSSKYEQHF
NA	TRBV11-2	15	TRBJ1-2	few	TGTGCCAGCAGCCCCATACGGGGGGCTCGCCATGGCTACACCTTC	CASSPIRGARHGYTF
NA	TRBV7-2	13	TRBJ1-5	NA	TGTGCCAGCAGCTCCCAGATCCATCAGCCCCAGCATTTT	CASSSQIHQPQHF
NA	TRBV19	14	TRBJ2-5	few	TGTGCCAGTAGGGGGGGACCTTCCGAGGGGACCCAGTACTTC	CASRGGPSEGTQYF
TRBD2	TRBV5-1	16	TRBJ2-3	few	TGCGCCAGCAGCGTAACACTAGCGGGGGGGATAGATACGCAGTATTTT	CASSVTLAGGIDTQYF
TRBD1	TRBV6-1	15	TRBJ1-6	few	TGTGCCAGCAGTGAATACACAGGGGGTTTTACATCCCTCCACTTT	CASSEYTGGFTSLHF
NA	TRBV5-6	16	TRBJ2-1	few	TGTGCCAGCAGCCGACGGGGGGCGGGAGTCCCGAATGAGCAGTTCTTC	CASSRRGAGVPNEQFF
TRBD2	TRBV20-1	15	TRBJ2-5	few	TGCAGTGCCAACCCGGTTACTAGCGGAAAAGAGACCCAGTACTTC	CSANPVTSGKETQYF
NA	TRBV12-5	13	TRBJ2-6	NA	TGTGCTAGTGGTTTCTCTGGGGCCAACGTCCTGACTTTC	CASGFSGANVLTF
NA	TRBV6-5	15	TRBJ2-7	few	TGTGCCAGCAGTTACCACGGGCGGGAAGGGTACGAGCAGTACTTC	CASSYHGREGYEQYF
NA	TRBV7-2	15	TRBJ2-1	few	TGTGCCAGCAGCCCAAGGGCAGGGTCTTACAATGAGCAGTTCTTC	CASSPRAGSYNEQFF